The T cell receptor beta chain described here comes from a study of cytomegalovirus exposure and HLA in healthy donors. Study information: In a previous analysis, nearly 120 million unique TCR beta sequences were found from 170 million or so T cells.

The length of the CDR3 is 15 residues. Deletions cut 0 bases from V and 1 base from J, with 9 bases between. Germline V gene data show CDR1 as MDHEN and CDR2 as SYDVKM. Primers included in the PCR were 60 Vbeta and 13 Jbeta primers. Method: immunoSEQ multiplex PCR; TCRdb's copy keeps in-frame clones and lacks some. Here the sample spans roughly 100,000 clones, 77% being singletons. On this clone: The antigen is not known.

Overall study findings and caveats: V- and J-gene trimming of TCR beta was linked (in a later analysis) to a missense DCLRE1C variant.

The receptor was isolated from a woman between 35 and 50 years old in good health and CMV-seropositive. V gene TRBV28 combines with J gene TRBJ1-1, with D possibly being TRBD1 (5 bases). Sequencing was done on a sample of PBMCs. The CDR3 DNA sequence: TGTGCCAGCAGTTTATGGGGGCGAGGGAACACTGAAGCTTTCTTT. Translating it yields CASSLWGRGNTEAFF. Complete variable domain (other parts from reference TRBV28 and TRBJ1-1): DVKVTQSSRYLVKRTGEKVFLECVQDMDHENMFWYRQDPGLGLRLIYFSYDVKMKEKGDIPEGYSVSREKKERFSLILESASTNQTSMYLCASSLWGRGNTEAFFGQGTRLTVV.